This TCR beta chain was captured by sequencing in a study of cytomegalovirus exposure and HLA in healthy donors. Findings of the study overall: Most TCR sequences proved rare, with some public TCRs found in many donors. The authors later found HLA-associated TCR beta chains more clonally expanded than equally common others. Donors were assumed by presence/absence analyses to have roughly uniform sequencing depth.

Primers: 60 Vbeta forward and 13 Jbeta reverse. Profiling relied on immunoSEQ multiplex PCR, and the TCRdb table lists in-frame clones only, not all of them. The table shows tens of thousands of clones, with over 75% occurring only once. Of note for this clone: Its specificity is not known.

The TCR comes from a male donor in good health and CMV-seronegative. Input material: PBMCs.

The CDR3 here is CASSSSHRVNTEAFF. The DNA of the CDR3 is TGTGCCAGCAGCTCCTCCCACAGGGTGAACACTGAAGCTTTCTTT. This chain links TRBV6-5 with TRBJ1-1; D may be TRBD1 (6 bases). The length of the CDR3 is 15 residues. V dropped 6 bases and J dropped 0 bases, with 14 bases sitting between them. Germline V gives CDR1 MNHEY, CDR2 SVGAGI.